This is a list of T cell receptor beta chains from one sample in a study of T cells in Graves' hyperthyroidism and ophthalmopathy. A single record per CDR3 protein comes from TCRdb applying MiXCR to the multiplex PCR reads. The top ten clones hold just under 40% of a sample with hundreds of thousands of distinct CDR3 sequences, approximately 18% of them seen once. The sequenced material came from blood. The receptor source for this set is a man in his forties or fifties with Graves' ophthalmopathy. Each CDR3 is given with its conserved first and last residue. A D gene is named only where the DNA matches it firmly. Clone size is not always given. Where it is, it says once, few, many or a class for expanded clones.

many	TRBV20-1	TRBJ2-7	TRBD1	CSARGGTGGEEQYF	TGCAGTGCTAGAGGAGGGACAGGGGGTGAAGAGCAGTACTTC
NA	TRBV28	TRBJ2-1	TRBD2	CASSLLGAGDSNEQFF	TGTGCCAGCAGTTTATTAGGAGCGGGAGACTCCAATGAGCAGTTCTTC
NA	TRBV9	TRBJ2-2	NA	CASSIRVATGELFF	TGTGCCAGCAGTATAAGGGTAGCCACCGGGGAGCTGTTTTTT
many	TRBV28	TRBJ2-1	NA	CASSLPTPGSEQFF	TGTGCCAGCAGTTTACCCACCCCGGGATCTGAGCAGTTCTTC
NA	TRBV5-1	TRBJ1-1	NA	CASRPEGVTEAFF	TGCGCCAGCAGGCCAGAGGGCGTAACTGAAGCTTTCTTT
many	TRBV7-9	TRBJ2-2	TRBD1	CASSFGTGYTGELFF	TGTGCCAGCAGCTTCGGGACAGGGTACACCGGGGAGCTGTTTTTT
many	TRBV12-3/TRBV12-4	TRBJ2-1	NA	CASRPTVRGEQFF	TGTGCCAGCAGGCCGACAGTAAGGGGTGAGCAGTTCTTC
NA	TRBV19	TRBJ1-5	NA	CASSIDPQTRALNQPQHF	TGTGCCAGTAGTATAGATCCCCAGACCAGAGCCCTCAATCAGCCCCAGCATTTT
NA	TRBV15	TRBJ1-5	NA	CATSRVSNQPQHF	TGTGCCACCAGCAGAGTTAGCAATCAGCCCCAGCATTTT
NA	TRBV28	TRBJ2-2	NA	CATGAEGFRTGELFF	TGTGCCACCGGGGCCGAGGGTTTCAGAACCGGGGAGCTGTTTTTT
few	TRBV19	TRBJ2-2	NA	CASSSGTPTRGELFF	TGTGCCAGTAGTAGCGGGACACCAACTAGGGGGGAGCTGTTTTTT
many	TRBV20-1	TRBJ2-1	TRBD2	CSARKGTRDNEQFF	TGCAGTGCTAGAAAGGGGACTAGAGACAATGAGCAGTTCTTC
NA	TRBV30	TRBJ2-6	TRBD2	CAWTSGGSGANVLTF	TGTGCCTGGACCTCGGGGGGGTCTGGGGCCAACGTCCTGACTTTC
few	TRBV10-2	TRBJ2-5	NA	CASSGTRVETQYF	TGCGCCAGCAGTGGAACTAGGGTTGAGACCCAGTACTTC
many	TRBV6-1	TRBJ2-7	TRBD2	CASTPGLAGGSASYEQYF	TGTGCCAGCACGCCTGGACTAGCGGGAGGGAGCGCCTCCTACGAGCAGTACTTC
many	TRBV18	TRBJ1-5	NA	CASSPMGGGGNQPQHF	TGTGCCAGCTCACCGATGGGGGGTGGCGGCAATCAGCCCCAGCATTTT
NA	TRBV11-2	TRBJ2-2	TRBD1	CASSPGGFVTGELFF	TGTGCCAGCAGCCCAGGGGGCTTCGTCACCGGGGAGCTGTTTTTT
NA	TRBV5-1	TRBJ2-7	TRBD1	CASSQETGESEQYF	TGCGCCAGCAGCCAAGAGACAGGGGAAAGCGAGCAGTACTTC
many	TRBV18	TRBJ2-5	NA	CASSPWDWETQYF	TGTGCCAGCTCACCTTGGGACTGGGAGACCCAGTACTTC
many	TRBV9	TRBJ2-7	NA	CASSVEVEEDEQYF	TGTGCCAGCAGCGTAGAGGTGGAGGAGGACGAGCAGTACTTC
many	TRBV12-3/TRBV12-4	TRBJ2-1	TRBD2	CASSLRGRAYNEQFF	TGTGCCAGCAGTTTGAGAGGGAGGGCCTACAATGAGCAGTTCTTC
few	TRBV2	TRBJ2-5	NA	CASSEARSRGTQYF	TGTGCCAGCAGTGAAGCTCGGTCGCGCGGGACCCAGTACTTC